The 11 T cell receptor beta chains below come from one sample, sequenced in a study of identical twins. TCRdb re-called the 5' RACE reads through MiXCR, storing one row per CDR3 protein. The repertoire holds hundreds of thousands of distinct CDR3 sequences, with under 9% as singletons. A further study also used this sample, focusing on yellow fever vaccine responses in identical twins.

The sample comprised PBMCs. These receptors were collected from a young woman in good health.

This clonotype turned up a few times. The chain combines TRBV28 with TRBJ1-5; D might be TRBD1 (5 bases). Germline V gene data show CDR1 as MDHEN and CDR2 as SYDVKM. Trimming took 1 base from V and 1 from J, leaving 14 bases between them. The CDR3 consists of 17 residues. The CDR3 DNA reads TGTGCCAGCAGTTTATACGGGCAGGGCGTCAGCAATCAGCCCCAGCATTTT. It is translated as CASSLYGQGVSNQPQHF. Full variable domain (rest looked up from reference TRBV28 and TRBJ1-5): DVKVTQSSRYLVKRTGEKVFLECVQDMDHENMFWYRQDPGLGLRLIYFSYDVKMKEKGDIPEGYSVSREKKERFSLILESASTNQTSMYLCASSLYGQGVSNQPQHFGDGTRLSIL.

V is TRBV29-1 and J is TRBJ2-2; 9 bases match TRBD1. This CDR3 comprises 14 residues. V trimming: 6 bases; J trimming: 5 bases; junction bases outside the gene matches: 7. Germline V gene data show CDR1 as SQVTM and CDR2 as ANQGSEA. CDR3 loop: CSVMRDRVTGELFF. The CDR3 DNA reads TGCAGCGTCATGCGGGACAGGGTTACCGGGGAGCTGTTTTTT.

This clonotype was counted a single time. The chain links TRBV14 to TRBJ2-3, with D tentatively TRBD1 or TRBD2 (6 bases each). Per germline, CDR1 SGHDN and CDR2 FVKESK. Trimming removed 1 base at V and 7 bases at J, with 12 bases between. The CDR3 extends over 14 amino acids. CDR3 nucleotide sequence: TGTGCCAGCAGCCAAGGTCAGGGGAGGAATACGCAGTATTTT. Residues: CASSQGQGRNTQYF.

This clonotype occurred many times. Here the CDR3 reads CASSHPGQNTEAFF. DNA for the CDR3: TGCGCCAGCAGCCACCCGGGACAGAACACTGAAGCTTTCTTT. This chain connects TRBV5-1 to TRBJ1-1; D might be TRBD1 (6 bases). CDR1 SGHRS and CDR2 YFSETQ come from the germline V gene. V was trimmed by 4 bases and J by 1 base, leaving 11 bases between them. The CDR3 is made up of 14 amino acids.

This clonotype was found many times. The J gene is TRBJ2-2, the V gene TRBV29-1; the D gene is possibly TRBD2 (6 bases). V was clipped by 3 bases and J by 0 bases, with 11 bases between them. The V gene's germline CDR1 is SQVTM and CDR2 ANQGSEA. This CDR3 comprises 15 residues. CDR3 coding DNA: TGCAGCGTTGATTTGGGGGGATCGAACACCGGGGAGCTGTTTTTT. It yields the protein CSVDLGGSNTGELFF.

About this clonotype itself: A clone one base away is much larger, so this may be a read error. The J gene is TRBJ1-6, the V gene TRBV12-3 or TRBV12-4, with no clear D. V was trimmed by 5 bases and J by 7 bases, leaving 9 bases between them. The CDR3 length is 13 residues. CDR3 sequence (DNA): TGTGCCAGCAGTCAACGGCTAAATTCACCCCTCCACTTT. This codes for CASSQRLNSPLHF.

The J gene is TRBJ2-1, the V gene TRBV5-1; 13 nucleotides align to TRBD2. Trimming at V came to 0 bases and at J to 8 bases, leaving 5 bases not matched to a gene. Germline assignment: CDR1 SGHRS and CDR2 YFSETQ. The CDR3 sequence is 16 residues long. CDR3 sequence (DNA): TGCGCCAGCAGCTTGGAGGGACTAGCGGGAAACTATGAGCAGTTCTTC. It translates to CASSLEGLAGNYEQFF.

This clonotype appeared a few times. The chain employs TRBV12-5 and TRBJ2-2; D is unclear. The ends were cut back, 7 bases at V and 7 bases at J, with 19 bases in the middle. Per germline, CDR1 LGHNT and CDR2 FRNRAP. The CDR3 totals 15 residues. The CDR3 DNA reads TGTGCTAGTGCCCTTGGTTCAGCGCTGGACGGGGAGCTGTTTTTT. Its protein is CASALGSALDGELFF.

CDR3 sequence (DNA): TGTGCCAGCAGTCTAAACGGGGACACTGCCGGGGAGCTGTTTTTT. Translating it yields CASSLNGDTAGELFF. This chain uses TRBV2 with TRBJ2-2; D may be TRBD1 (6 bases). V lost 5 bases and J 6 bases, leaving 16 bases between the germline ends. Germline CDR1 is SNHLY and CDR2 is FYNNEI. There are 15 residues in the CDR3. The whole variable domain, remainder taken from reference TRBV2 and TRBJ2-2, is EPEVTQTPSHQVTQMGQEVILRCVPISNHLYFYWYRQILGQKVEFLVSFYNNEISEKSEIFDDQFSVERPDGSNFTLKIRSTKLEDSAMYFCASSLNGDTAGELFFGEGSRLTVL.

There are a few counts of this clonotype. The chain uses TRBV5-1 and TRBJ2-2, with no clear D. This CDR3 is built from 14 residues. Germline V gene sequence: CDR1 SGHRS, CDR2 YFSETQ. V was pared by 3 bases and J by 4 bases, with 10 bases between. The CDR3 DNA reads as TGCGCCAGCAGCTCCGACTCTAGCACCGGGGAGCTGTTTTTT. Encoded protein: CASSSDSSTGELFF.

This clonotype has at least ten counts. J is TRBJ2-1 and V is TRBV15; no firm D call. This CDR3 is built from 12 residues. The V end was cut by 1 base, the J end by 5 bases, with 3 bases between. The germline CDR1 and CDR2 sequences are LNHNV and YYDKDF (reference sequence). DNA for the CDR3: TGTGCCACCAGCAGAGTAAACAATGAGCAGTTCTTC. Its translation is CATSRVNNEQFF.